This note documents a single T cell receptor (beta chain) sequence. These data originate in a study of T cell responses to AZD1222 COVID-19 vaccine. Sequencing used immunoSEQ multiplex PCR; TCRdb keeps in-frame clones, though not all of them. The sample has 150,000 or so clones, 90% seen once. The source was peripheral blood, collected on day 0 of AZD1222 vaccination. The receptor was isolated from an adult in good health.

The CDR3 DNA reads as TGTGCCAGCTCGAGCGGGACCTACGAGCAGTACTTC. This gives the protein CASSSGTYEQYF. This chain links TRBV2 with TRBJ2-7; 7 bases align to TRBD2. After removal of 8 bases from V and 2 bases from J, the junction contained 3 bases not matched to a gene. Germline loops: CDR1 SNHLY, CDR2 FYNNEI. The CDR3 contains 12 residues.